This is a list of T cell receptor beta chains from one sample in a study of T cells in localized non-small cell lung cancer. Profiling relied on immunoSEQ multiplex PCR, and the TCRdb table lists in-frame clones only, not all of them. The sample includes some 1,100 clones, just under 25% of them seen just once. The material sequenced was normal lung tissue next to the tumor, taken before any cancer treatment. These receptors were collected from a male donor aged 60 or over with stage I lung adenocarcinoma. Each CDR3 is given with its conserved first and last residue. The order of the fields is CDR3 DNA, CDR3 protein, D gene, J gene, clone size, V gene. The D gene is left open where the match is weak. Only part of the rows carry a size: once, few, many, or a class if the clone is expanded.

cdr3_nt: TGTGCCAGTAATAGTCGTGGCGGGGCGAACACTGAAGCTTTCTTT; cdr3_aa: CASNSRGGANTEAFF; d_call: .; j_call: TRBJ1-1; clone_size: .; v_call: TRBV19
cdr3_nt: TGTGCCAGCAGCTTACGACACAGTTTGAACACTGAAGCTTTCTTT; cdr3_aa: CASSLRHSLNTEAFF; d_call: .; j_call: TRBJ1-1; clone_size: few; v_call: TRBV11-3
cdr3_nt: TGTGCCAGCAGCTTAACTGGACAGGGAATGAATGGCTACACCTTC; cdr3_aa: CASSLTGQGMNGYTF; d_call: TRBD1; j_call: TRBJ1-2; clone_size: medium-sized; v_call: TRBV11-3
cdr3_nt: TGTGCCAGCAGCGTAGGGAGCGGGCATTTCAATGAGCAGTTCTTC; cdr3_aa: CASSVGSGHFNEQFF; d_call: .; j_call: TRBJ2-1; clone_size: few; v_call: TRBV9
cdr3_nt: TGTGCCAGTAGAGCACAGGGGATTAGCACTGAAGCTTTCTTT; cdr3_aa: CASRAQGISTEAFF; d_call: TRBD1; j_call: TRBJ1-1; clone_size: large; v_call: TRBV19
cdr3_nt: TGCGCCAGCAGCTTGTTTACGGACGGCCGACAAGCCCTGCCCTATGAAGCTTTCTTT; cdr3_aa: CASSLFTDGRQALPYEAFF; d_call: .; j_call: TRBJ1-1; clone_size: few; v_call: TRBV5-1
cdr3_nt: TGCAGCGTGGGGGACCGGGATCAGCCCCAGCATTTT; cdr3_aa: CSVGDRDQPQHF; d_call: .; j_call: TRBJ1-5; clone_size: .; v_call: TRBV29-1
cdr3_nt: TGTGCCAGCGCCACTTACAGCACTGAAGCTTTCTTT; cdr3_aa: CASATYSTEAFF; d_call: .; j_call: TRBJ1-1; clone_size: few; v_call: TRBV19
cdr3_nt: TGTGCCAGCAGTTTCGCAGGGGCTAGCGGGGGGACGTACAATGAGCAGTTCTTC; cdr3_aa: CASSFAGASGGTYNEQFF; d_call: TRBD2; j_call: TRBJ2-1; clone_size: .; v_call: TRBV28
cdr3_nt: TGTGCCAGCTCGCCTACCGGGACAGGGGTACAGCCCCAGCATTTT; cdr3_aa: CASSPTGTGVQPQHF; d_call: TRBD1; j_call: TRBJ1-5; clone_size: .; v_call: TRBV18
cdr3_nt: TGTGCCAGCAGCCGGGGACCCTTAATGTTCCCCCCCAATCAGCCCCAGCATTTT; cdr3_aa: CASSRGPLMFPPNQPQHF; d_call: .; j_call: TRBJ1-5; clone_size: .; v_call: TRBV6-8
cdr3_nt: TGTGCCATCAGTGAGTCCGCCGATTTGAACACCGGGGAGCTGTTTTTT; cdr3_aa: CAISESADLNTGELFF; d_call: .; j_call: TRBJ2-2; clone_size: .; v_call: TRBV10-3
cdr3_nt: TGCGCCAGCAGCGCCACCGGGACAGCCCCTGACGAGCAGTACTTC; cdr3_aa: CASSATGTAPDEQYF; d_call: TRBD1; j_call: TRBJ2-7; clone_size: .; v_call: TRBV5-1
cdr3_nt: TGTGCCTGGAGTTTACAGGGCTTGGATGAGCAGTTCTTC; cdr3_aa: CAWSLQGLDEQFF; d_call: .; j_call: TRBJ2-1; clone_size: few; v_call: TRBV30
cdr3_nt: TGTGCCAGTTTCGGGGGGCCTACCGGGGAGCTGTTTTTT; cdr3_aa: CASFGGPTGELFF; d_call: .; j_call: TRBJ2-2; clone_size: .; v_call: TRBV19
cdr3_nt: TGTGCCAGCTCCCGAGGACAGGGTGCCCTCTACGAGCAGTACTTC; cdr3_aa: CASSRGQGALYEQYF; d_call: TRBD1; j_call: TRBJ2-7; clone_size: .; v_call: TRBV18
cdr3_nt: TGTGCCATCTCCCCGGGGGGGTCCTCCTACGAGCAGTACTTC; cdr3_aa: CAISPGGSSYEQYF; d_call: TRBD2; j_call: TRBJ2-7; clone_size: .; v_call: TRBV6-8
cdr3_nt: TGTGCCAGCAGTAGGACAGGGGCCGGGGAGACCCAGTACTTC; cdr3_aa: CASSRTGAGETQYF; d_call: TRBD1; j_call: TRBJ2-5; clone_size: few; v_call: TRBV11-3
cdr3_nt: TGTGCCAGTAGTCCGGACAGGGACCAGCCCCAGCATTTT; cdr3_aa: CASSPDRDQPQHF; d_call: TRBD1; j_call: TRBJ1-5; clone_size: few; v_call: TRBV19
cdr3_nt: TGCGCCAGCAGCTTGGATATGACTCCGACCTACAATGAGCAGTTCTTC; cdr3_aa: CASSLDMTPTYNEQFF; d_call: .; j_call: TRBJ2-1; clone_size: .; v_call: TRBV5-1
cdr3_nt: TGTGCCAGCAGGAGAAGGACAGGGGAGTTCTACGAGCAGTACTTC; cdr3_aa: CASRRRTGEFYEQYF; d_call: TRBD1; j_call: TRBJ2-7; clone_size: medium-sized; v_call: TRBV9
cdr3_nt: TGTGCCAGCAGCGTAGGAGGGGCCGTGGACAATGAGCAGTTCTTC; cdr3_aa: CASSVGGAVDNEQFF; d_call: .; j_call: TRBJ2-1; clone_size: hyperexpanded; v_call: TRBV9
cdr3_nt: TGTGCCAGCAGCCCAGAGGGACAGATAGGAAATGGCTACACCTTC; cdr3_aa: CASSPEGQIGNGYTF; d_call: TRBD1; j_call: TRBJ1-2; clone_size: few; v_call: TRBV11-3
cdr3_nt: TGTGCCAGCAGAACGAGGTCTAGCACAGATACGCAGTATTTT; cdr3_aa: CASRTRSSTDTQYF; d_call: .; j_call: TRBJ2-3; clone_size: few; v_call: TRBV2
cdr3_nt: TGCGCCAGCAGCCGGTCAAGGGGACCCTACGAGCAGTACTTC; cdr3_aa: CASSRSRGPYEQYF; d_call: .; j_call: TRBJ2-7; clone_size: few; v_call: TRBV5-1
cdr3_nt: TGTGCCAGTCAAATGGACGGACTCAAAAACATTCAGTACTTC; cdr3_aa: CASQMDGLKNIQYF; d_call: .; j_call: TRBJ2-4; clone_size: .; v_call: TRBV19
cdr3_nt: TGTGCCAGCAGCCTAGACAGGGTGGGAAACACCATATATTTT; cdr3_aa: CASSLDRVGNTIYF; d_call: TRBD1; j_call: TRBJ1-3; clone_size: medium-sized; v_call: TRBV6-8
cdr3_nt: TGCGCCAGCAGTCAATCCCCTAGGCCCCCCTACAATGAGCAGTTCTTC; cdr3_aa: CASSQSPRPPYNEQFF; d_call: .; j_call: TRBJ2-1; clone_size: .; v_call: TRBV23-1
cdr3_nt: TGTGCCAGCACCCTAGGAACCCTGAACACTGAAGCTTTCTTT; cdr3_aa: CASTLGTLNTEAFF; d_call: .; j_call: TRBJ1-1; clone_size: few; v_call: TRBV9